This TCR beta chain came from a study of blood T cell repertoires in COVID-19. The wider study: Italy, Spain and the United States were the sources of the convalescent and acute COVID-19 samples. In each case, the material was cDNA or gDNA derived from T cells, B-cell-depleted T cells, or PBMCs.

Germline V gives CDR1 SGHDT, CDR2 YYEEEE. Losses at the gene ends were 4 bases for V and 6 bases for J; bases not matched to a gene: 3. The CDR3 totals 14 residues. It was during active infection that Seattle patients were enrolled and then longitudinally followed. Per the authors' pipeline: The assay estimated nucleated cells by amplifying reference gene primers. Profiling relied on immunoSEQ multiplex PCR, and the TCRdb table lists in-frame clones only, not all of them. Clone size and the V and J calls come from that table; the DNA yielded D and trimming. Of fewer than 200,000 clones listed, 82% were seen once; the top ten hold roughly 8%.

The source is a woman aged 55-75 years with COVID-19, enrolled during active disease. Sequencing input: peripheral blood. The rearrangement joins TRBV5-6 to TRBJ1-4, with 10 bases fitting TRBD1. Written as DNA, the CDR3 is TGTGCCAGCAGCCTGACAGGGGGCGATGAAAAACTGTTTTTT. It is translated as CASSLTGGDEKLFF.